One T cell receptor beta chain is described in this entry. The antigen is undetermined. Researchers grouped second doses given at about 4 or about 12 weeks into one pool. The repertoire was sequenced with immunoSEQ multiplex PCR; TCRdb's copy has only in-frame clones and lacks some. The table records some 190,000 clones, 80% to 95% of them present only once. This entry comes from a study of T cell responses to AZD1222 COVID-19 vaccine. Study-wide findings and caveats: Baseline seropositivity characterized only a handful of AZD1222 recipients. Across the whole spike, CD4 TCRs peaked at regions 160-218 and 743-854.

The length of the CDR3 is 14 residues. Germline V CDR1 and CDR2: PRHDT, FYEKMQ (reference sequence). With 0 bases removed from V and 4 bases from J, the gap between germline ends came to 9 bases. This chain joins TRBV13 and TRBJ1-2, with D possibly matching TRBD1 (5 bases). The sample in question was peripheral blood, obtained 28 days after the second AZD1222 dose. The source of this sequence is an adult who received the AZD1222 COVID-19 vaccine. The CDR3 DNA reads TGTGCCAGCAGCTTAGGGCAGGGTACCTATGGCTACACCTTC. Translating it yields CASSLGQGTYGYTF.